Here is one TCR beta chain with its context. Its antigen is unidentified. Clones were sequenced by immunoSEQ multiplex PCR, and TCRdb holds only the in-frame ones, with some missing. The table has about 220,000 clones, about 90% seen once. This specimen comes from a study of cytomegalovirus exposure and HLA in healthy donors. Study summary: The roughly 110 validation repertoires were produced on the same platform as the roughly 660 repertoires of the first cohort. This was reported in a later analysis. Notes on the study in general: Researchers catalogued roughly 150 TCR beta chains as cytomegalovirus-associated.

This clonotype originated in a woman aged 18-29 years in good health and CMV-seronegative. Material: PBMCs.

CDR3 nucleotides: TGCGCCAGCAGCTTGGAGCGGGGGTACGAGCAGTACTTC. Amino acids: CASSLERGYEQYF. The V call is TRBV5-1, the J call TRBJ2-7; 8 bases match TRBD2. Germline V CDR1 and CDR2: SGHRS, YFSETQ. Germline trimming cut 0 bases from V and 4 bases from J; bases unmatched to any gene: 0. The CDR3 is 13 residues long. Drawing the rest from reference TRBV5-1 and TRBJ2-7, the complete variable domain is KAGVTQTPRYLIKTRGQQVTLSCSPISGHRSVSWYQQTPGQGLQFLFEYFSETQRNKGNFPGRFSGRQFSNSRSEMNVSTLELGDSALYLCASSLERGYEQYFGPGTRLTVT.